The 21 T cell receptor beta chains below were found in one sample sequenced in a study of blood T cells in healthy people across ages. A J-beta primer mix and a sample-barcoded 5' primer were used in a second PCR of about 6 to 12 cycles. In TCRdb, the 5' RACE reads were re-called with MiXCR into one record per CDR3 protein. The table lists around 1,500,000 distinct CDR3 sequences, approximately 28% of them singletons, with about 7.7% in the top ten. The sample consisted of blood. All receptors derive from a woman in her twenties or thirties in good health.

This clonotype was observed once. V gene TRBV20-1 combines with J gene TRBJ2-1; possibly TRBD1 for D (6 bases). CDR1 and CDR2 (germline): DFQATT, SNEGSKA (reference sequence). The CDR3 consists of 13 residues. The CDR3 DNA reads TGCACCGTCCTGGGGGCGGACCACAATGAGCAGTTCTTC. As protein: CTVLGADHNEQFF.

The chain combines TRBV29-1 with TRBJ1-1; tentatively, D is TRBD1 (5 bases). Germline lookup yields CDR1 SQVTM and CDR2 ANQGSEA. This CDR3 contains 14 residues. Trimming left V 0 bases short and J 8 bases short, with 16 bases between. CDR3 amino acids: CSVEDGGLSPEAFF. The CDR3 DNA is TGCAGCGTTGAAGACGGGGGACTATCGCCCGAAGCTTTCTTT.

This clonotype has at least ten counts. The J gene is TRBJ1-6, the V gene TRBV12-3 or TRBV12-4; a possible D gene is TRBD1 (6 bases). The germline V and J ends were trimmed by 4 bases and 7 bases, with 11 bases remaining between them. The CDR3 runs to 14 residues. The CDR3 DNA reads as TGTGCCAGCAGTTCCGGGACAAGGAATTCACCCCTCCACTTT. Translating it yields CASSSGTRNSPLHF.

The chain employs TRBV9 and TRBJ2-4; D is unresolved. Trimming took 5 bases from V and 13 from J, leaving 25 bases between them. The CDR3 covers 15 residues. Germline CDR1 and CDR2: SGDLS and YYNGEE. The CDR3 here is CASSKRAGDGVEQYF. The CDR3 DNA follows: TGTGCCAGCAGTAAAAGGGCCGGTGACGGCGTAGAGCAGTACTTC.

This clonotype was counted between two and nine times. V gene TRBV7-9 combines with J gene TRBJ2-7, with TRBD1 as a possible D gene (5 bases). The CDR3 has 15 residues. The V end was cut by 3 bases, the J end by 1 base, with 13 bases between. Germline loops: CDR1 SEHNR, CDR2 FQNEAQ (reference sequence). CDR3 amino acids: CASSFGRTPSYEQYF. The CDR3 coding sequence is TGTGCCAGCAGCTTCGGACGGACACCTTCCTACGAGCAGTACTTC.

The V gene is TRBV10-3, the J gene TRBJ2-2; D gene ambiguous. Germline V gene data show CDR1 as ENHRY and CDR2 as SYGVKD. Trimming took 3 bases from V and 4 from J, leaving 3 bases between them. There are 12 residues in the CDR3. DNA of the CDR3: TGTGCCATCAGTGAATTCACCGGGGAGCTGTTTTTT. Translation gives CAISEFTGELFF.

The chain has TRBV7-8 and TRBJ2-1, with 10 nucleotides matching TRBD2. Germline CDR1 is SGHVS and CDR2 is FQNEAQ. Trimming cost V 4 bases and J 6 bases; bases outside gene matches: 15. The CDR3 covers 18 residues. The CDR3 DNA follows: TGTGCCAGCAGCTCAAGCCCTCACGGAGCGGGAGGGCCCAATGAGCAGTTCTTC. Its translation is CASSSSPHGAGGPNEQFF.

This clonotype has just a few counts. This chain uses TRBV15 with TRBJ2-3, with TRBD2 as a possible D gene (6 bases). Germline V gene sequence: CDR1 LNHNV, CDR2 YYDKDF (reference sequence). V was shortened by 5 bases and J by 6 bases, with 21 bases between the two germline ends. The CDR3 is made up of 16 amino acids. CDR3: CATSSRLGPTADTQYF. Here the CDR3 DNA reads TGTGCCACCAGCTCGCGACTAGGTCCCACCGCTGATACGCAGTATTTT. The full variable domain, completed using reference TRBV15 and TRBJ2-3, is DAMVIQNPRYQVTQFGKPVTLSCSQTLNHNVMYWYQQKSSQAPKLLFHYYDKDFNNEADTPDNFQSRRPNTSFCFLDIRSPGLGDTAMYLCATSSRLGPTADTQYFGPGTRLTVL.

The chain employs TRBV29-1 and TRBJ2-7; D perhaps matches TRBD1 (5 bases). Trimming shortened V by 4 bases and J by 7 bases, and 26 bases separated the two germline ends. The CDR3 has 16 amino acids. Germline V gene data show CDR1 as SQVTM and CDR2 as ANQGSEA. CDR3 region: CSVGGAPRFASNEQYF. The CDR3 DNA follows: TGCAGCGTTGGTGGGGCCCCCCGGTTCGCGAGCAATGAGCAGTACTTC.

This clonotype has only a few counts. The chain recombines TRBV2 with TRBJ2-7, with 9 bases fitting TRBD2. The germline CDR1 and CDR2 sequences are SNHLY and FYNNEI. Trimming took 6 bases from V and 8 from J; bases not matched to a gene: 5. The CDR3 totals 12 residues. The CDR3 bases are TGTGCCAGCAGCCTAAGCGGGGGGAAGCAGTACTTC. Translating it yields CASSLSGGKQYF.

This clonotype was counted a few times. This chain links TRBV5-1 with TRBJ2-4; D unresolved. Germline V gene sequence: CDR1 SGHRS, CDR2 YFSETQ. The CDR3 is 14 amino acids. V lost 2 bases to trimming and J lost 5 bases, with 11 bases between them. The CDR3 DNA sequence: TGCGCCAGCAGCTTCGACTCGACCGAAAACATTCAGTACTTC. Residues: CASSFDSTENIQYF.

This chain uses TRBV5-1 with TRBJ1-1, with a tentative D call TRBD1 (6 bases). This CDR3 spans 14 amino acids. Germline V gives CDR1 SGHRS, CDR2 YFSETQ. V lost 3 bases and J lost 6, with 15 bases in between. Written as DNA, the CDR3 is TGCGCCAGCAGCTCTCTGCACAGGGCCCCTGAAGCTTTCTTT. It yields the protein CASSSLHRAPEAFF.

In regard to this clonotype: A read error may explain this, as a much larger clone is one base away. The chain is built from TRBV10-2 and TRBJ2-4; 10 bases align to TRBD2. Losses at the gene ends were 4 bases for V and 13 bases for J; bases not matched to a gene: 16. Germline V lookup: CDR1 WSHSY, CDR2 SAAADI. This CDR3 comprises 16 residues. CDR3 bases: TGCGCCAGCAGTGCCGGCCTAGCGGGAGTTTGGGGTGAGCAGTACTTC. It yields the protein CASSAGLAGVWGEQYF.

The chain couples TRBV12-3 or TRBV12-4 to TRBJ2-5; D ambiguous. The CDR3 is 11 residues long. Trimming took 7 bases from V and 11 from J, leaving 14 bases between them. The CDR3 loop is CASTIIDEQYF. In DNA, the CDR3 is TGTGCCAGCACCATTATCGATGAGCAGTACTTC.

This sequence joins TRBV9 and TRBJ2-3; TRBD1 matches at 7 bases. The CDR3 loop spans 15 amino acids. The germline CDR1 and CDR2 sequences are SGDLS and YYNGEE. V was pared by 3 bases and J by 3 bases, with 7 bases of the junction left unmatched. The CDR3 here is CASSGSPTGTDTQYF. CDR3 in DNA: TGTGCCAGCAGCGGCAGTCCGACAGGGACAGATACGCAGTATTTT.

This clonotype was detected only a few times. This chain links TRBV28 with TRBJ2-7; 8 nucleotides align to TRBD1. Germline V gives CDR1 MDHEN, CDR2 SYDVKM. The CDR3 has 16 amino acids. With V trimmed by 2 bases and J by 3 bases, 9 bases remained unmatched. The CDR3 spells CASSLPDRALGYEQYF. CDR3 DNA sequence: TGTGCCAGCAGTTTACCGGACAGGGCCCTGGGCTACGAGCAGTACTTC.

This clonotype was seen ten or more times. The chain couples TRBV30 to TRBJ2-7; D is possibly TRBD1 or TRBD2 (5 bases each). Germline V CDR1 and CDR2: GTSNPN, SVGIG (reference sequence). The CDR3 is made up of 14 amino acids. V was clipped by 2 bases and J by 4 bases, with 15 bases between them. The CDR3 sequence is CAWSMGVGAYEQYF. CDR3 nucleotide sequence: TGTGCCTGGAGTATGGGGGTAGGGGCTTACGAGCAGTACTTC. Full variable domain (outside the CDR3, taken from reference TRBV30 and TRBJ2-7): SQTIHQWPATLVQPVGSPLSLECTVEGTSNPNLYWYRQAAGRGLQLLFYSVGIGQISSEVPQNLSASRPQDRQFILSSKKLLLSDSGFYLCAWSMGVGAYEQYFGPGTRLTVT.

The CDR3 protein is CASSPPREAQSTDTQYF. DNA for the CDR3: TGTGCCAGCAGCCCACCCCGAGAGGCCCAGAGCACAGATACGCAGTATTTT. V and J are TRBV3-1 and TRBJ2-3; D gene ambiguous. Trimming took off 4 bases at V and 0 bases at J, with 17 bases between the two ends. From germline, CDR1 is LGHDT and CDR2 YNNKEL (reference sequence). There are 17 residues in the CDR3.

The count of this clonotype is one. The V call is TRBV5-5, the J call TRBJ1-1; D is unresolved. The CDR3 loop spans 14 amino acids. Germline assignment: CDR1 SGHKS and CDR2 YYEKEE (reference sequence). Trimming shortened V by 4 bases and J by 4 bases, and 14 bases separated the two germline ends. CDR3 sequence: CASSPPLPTTEAFF. Written as DNA, the CDR3 is TGTGCCAGCAGCCCTCCTTTACCGACCACTGAAGCTTTCTTT.

The sample holds a few counts of this clonotype. The chain uses TRBV29-1 and TRBJ2-3; 7 bases align to TRBD2. The CDR3 totals 13 residues. Germline CDR1 and CDR2: SQVTM and ANQGSEA. J gave up 4 bases and V 7 bases, and 8 bases lay outside the gene matches. Here the CDR3 reads CSAKRGGADTQYF. The CDR3 bases are TGCAGCGCCAAGCGGGGCGGGGCAGATACGCAGTATTTT.

This clonotype was picked up a small number of times. The rearrangement links TRBV2 to TRBJ2-3; D unresolved. The V and J ends lost 4 bases and 5 bases respectively, with 10 bases between them. CDR1 is SNHLY, CDR2 FYNNEI, per germline. This CDR3 spans 13 amino acids. The CDR3, as DNA: TGTGCCAGCAGTGTTAAGGATGGAGATACGCAGTATTTT. This gives the protein CASSVKDGDTQYF.